The source of this TCR beta chain is a study of blood T cells in healthy people across ages. In the study overall: Using template switching, researchers captured about one barcoded beta molecule for each two T cells.

Only a few counts were recorded for this clonotype. Its antigen is not identified. With each sample, at least 5 micrograms of total RNA were extracted. It was with a sample-barcoded 5' primer and a J-beta primer mix that a second PCR of about 6 to 12 cycles was run. Tags on each cDNA molecule came from a template-switch adaptor with 12 random nucleotides. TCRdb called the 5' RACE reads again in MiXCR, with one record for every CDR3 protein. The data show fewer than 900,000 distinct CDR3 sequences, approximately 35% seen once. The junction had 6 bases not matched to a gene; V was cut back by 6 bases and J by 2 bases. The CDR3 is made up of 14 amino acids. Germline CDR1 DFQATT, CDR2 SNEGSKA (reference sequence). Study-level results: Per million T cells, the diversity of TCR beta decreased roughly linearly as age advanced.

Sequenced: blood. This chain uses TRBV20-1 with TRBJ1-4; 7 bases match TRBD1. This TCR came from a man younger than 35 in good health. CDR3 bases: TGCAGTGCCCAGGGGGGAGAGACTAATGAAAAACTGTTTTTT. It is translated as CSAQGGETNEKLFF.